Sequencing of this T cell receptor (beta chain) was carried out in a study of cytotoxic CD8 clonotypes in ibrutinib-treated CLL. General observations from the study: The study found public clonotypes uncommon, contracting or stable on treatment. Ibrutinib response saw clonality rise, and progression saw it return toward baseline.

The data were produced by immunoSEQ multiplex PCR, yet TCRdb's version contains in-frame clones alone and is incomplete. The repertoire holds roughly 220,000 clones, with around 70% as singletons. Extraction of approximately 2 micrograms of genomic DNA from cryopreserved PBMCs supplied material for TCR beta libraries. Points on this clone: No antigen is known for it.

CDR3 length: 13 amino acids. V dropped 5 bases and J dropped 10; count of bases not matched to a gene: 5. CDR1 and CDR2 (germline): SGHVS, FQNEAQ. The input for sequencing was PBMCs, taken after 12 months of ibrutinib treatment. The TCR comes from a human donor with chronic lymphocytic leukemia. The rearrangement links TRBV7-8 to TRBJ1-6, with TRBD1 matching over 7 bases. The chain's CDR3 is CASSPTGVSPLHF. The CDR3 DNA is TGTGCCAGCAGCCCAACAGGGGTATCACCCCTCCACTTT.